The 28 T cell receptor beta chains below all came from one sample that was sequenced in a study of blood T cell repertoires in COVID-19. Sequencing was performed with immunoSEQ multiplex PCR; in TCRdb, only in-frame clones are kept and a portion is missing. The table includes 150,000 to 200,000 clones, approximately 84% detected once. Material for sequencing was peripheral blood. The source is a man aged 18-30 years with active or convalescent COVID-19.

The gene calls are TRBV29-1 and TRBJ2-7, with 10 positions matching TRBD1. With 3 bases clipped from V and 2 bases from J, the junction kept 7 bases outside the gene matches. The CDR3 has 15 residues. Per the germline V gene, CDR1 is SQVTM and CDR2 is ANQGSEA. The CDR3 coding sequence is TGCAGCGTTGAGACCCGGGACAGGGGACCCTACGAGCAGTACTTC. This translates into CSVETRDRGPYEQYF.

The rearrangement joins TRBV7-2 to TRBJ1-6; maybe TRBD1 (5 bases). Germline V CDR1 and CDR2: SGHTA, FQGNSA. V was cut by 5 bases and J by 7 bases, with 15 bases left in between. CDR3 size: 15 residues. The DNA for the CDR3 is TGTGCCAGCAGCACCAGGACAAACGTAAATTCACCCCTCCACTTT. Encoded protein: CASSTRTNVNSPLHF.

This clone was recorded a few times. The V and J genes are TRBV30 and TRBJ1-2; a possible D gene is TRBD1 (5 bases). CDR3 length equals 13 residues. V was shortened by 7 bases and J by 4 bases, with 16 bases between the two germline ends. Germline values: CDR1 GTSNPN, CDR2 SVGIG (reference sequence). In DNA, the CDR3 is TGTGCCTTCAGGGCCGAAAGCGCCTATGGCTACACCTTC. Translated, it gives CAFRAESAYGYTF.

V and J are TRBV29-1 and TRBJ2-2, with TRBD2 identical over 11 bases. Germline CDR1 is SQVTM and CDR2 is ANQGSEA. The CDR3 has 14 amino acids. V was pared by 1 base and J by 5 bases, with 0 bases of the junction left unmatched. The CDR3 region has the DNA TGCAGCGTTGAAGCTAGCGGGAGGACCGGGGAGCTGTTTTTT. Translation gives CSVEASGRTGELFF.

The chain has TRBV7-4 and TRBJ1-5, with no clear D. CDR1 is SGHVT, CDR2 SQSDAQ, per germline. CDR3 length: 13 residues. The V end was cut by 8 bases, the J end by 0 bases, with 8 bases between. The CDR3 region is CASRGNSNQPQHF. The CDR3 DNA reads as TGTGCCAGCCGGGGTAATAGCAATCAGCCCCAGCATTTT.

The chain has TRBV18 and TRBJ1-4, with TRBD1 matching 7 bases. V lost 8 bases to trimming and J lost 2 bases; unmatched junction nucleotides: 2. Per germline, CDR1 KGHSH and CDR2 LQKENI. This CDR3 comprises 13 residues. CDR3 sequence: CASAQGTNEKLFF. The CDR3 coding sequence is TGTGCCAGCGCACAGGGGACTAATGAAAAACTGTTTTTT. The full variable domain, rest sourced from reference TRBV18 and TRBJ1-4, is NAGVMQNPRHLVRRRGQEARLRCSPMKGHSHVYWYRQLPEEGLKFMVYLQKENIIDESGMPKERFSAEFPKEGPSILRIQQVVRGDSAAYFCASAQGTNEKLFFGSGTQLSVL.

The chain uses TRBV7-2 and TRBJ2-1, with D perhaps TRBD2 (5 bases). Germline CDR1 reads SGHTA; CDR2 reads FQGNSA. V dropped 5 bases and J dropped 15 bases, with 14 bases sitting between them. This CDR3 is 11 amino acids long. CDR3 sequence: CASSQDSHWFF. The CDR3 DNA sequence: TGTGCCAGCAGCCAGGACTCTCATTGGTTCTTC.

The gene calls are TRBV5-8 and TRBJ1-2; D not resolved. Germline V gene data show CDR1 as SGHTS and CDR2 as YDEGEE. Trimming removed 0 bases at V and 0 bases at J, with 9 bases between. The CDR3 runs to 15 residues. The CDR3 loop reads CASSLVATTNYGYTF. The CDR3 DNA reads TGTGCCAGCAGCTTGGTGGCCACCACTAACTATGGCTACACCTTC. The complete variable domain, with remaining parts taken from reference TRBV5-8 and TRBJ1-2, reads EAGVTQSPTHLIKTRGQQATLRCSPISGHTSVYWYQQALGLGLQFLLWYDEGEERNRGNFPPRFSGRQFPNYSSELNVNALELEDSALYLCASSLVATTNYGYTFGSGTRLTVV.

In this sample, this clone turned up once. The V gene is TRBV5-4, the J gene TRBJ2-3; 8 nucleotides agree with TRBD2. Germline V gene sequence: CDR1 SGHNT, CDR2 YYREEE (reference sequence). The CDR3 totals 16 residues. The trim removed 0 bases at V and 5 bases at J, leaving 8 bases unmatched. In nucleotides, the CDR3 is TGTGCCAGCAGCTTGGCGGCGGGAGGTGGGCAAGATACGCAGTATTTT. Its translation: CASSLAAGGGQDTQYF.

This chain uses TRBV13 with TRBJ2-7, with D maybe TRBD2 (7 bases). The V end was cut by 5 bases, the J end by 9 bases, with 20 bases between. Germline-derived CDR1 and CDR2 are PRHDT and FYEKMQ (reference sequence). CDR3 length: 14 amino acids. The CDR3 reads CASSPYGGPGGQYF. CDR3 DNA sequence: TGTGCCAGCAGCCCCTACGGGGGGCCCGGGGGGCAGTACTTC.

To note about this clone: The junction does not match germline at one end; this may be a read error. The chain recombines TRBV9 with TRBJ2-5; possibly TRBD1 for D (6 bases). This CDR3 spans 15 amino acids. Germline V gene lookup returns CDR1 SGDLS and CDR2 YYNGEE. The CDR3, as DNA: TGTGCCAACAGCGTAGCAGGGGTCGAACAAGAGACCCAGTACTTC. Translating gives CANSVAGVEQETQYF.

CDR3 in amino acids: CASSLEAGGGNEQFF. As DNA, the CDR3 is TGTGCCAGCAGCTTGGAGGCGGGGGGAGGTAATGAGCAGTTCTTC. The chain combines TRBV7-6 with TRBJ2-1; TRBD2 matches 8 bases. V lost 3 bases and J lost 7; bases outside the gene matches: 8. This CDR3 is 15 amino acids long. Germline assignment: CDR1 SGHVS and CDR2 FNYEAQ.

This clone was observed once. This chain joins TRBV7-9 and TRBJ2-3, with 11 positions matching TRBD2. Trimming removed 1 base from V and 5 bases from J; junction bases left unmatched: 11. Germline loops: CDR1 SEHNR, CDR2 FQNEAQ (reference sequence). The CDR3 contains 18 residues. CDR3 DNA: TGTGCCAGCAGCTTAGAAGGAGGACTAGCGGGCCGCCGAGATACGCAGTATTTT. Its protein is CASSLEGGLAGRRDTQYF. Combining the CDR3 with reference TRBV7-9 and TRBJ2-3 gives the whole variable domain DTGVSQNPRHKITKRGQNVTFRCDPISEHNRLYWYRQTLGQGPEFLTYFQNEAQLEKSRLLSDRFSAERPKGSFSTLEIQRTEQGDSAMYLCASSLEGGLAGRRDTQYFGPGTRLTVL.

This clone was found a few times. The chain is built from TRBV21-1 and TRBJ1-1; the D call of TRBD1 is as the table states it, not checked on the DNA. TRBV21-1 is shown as a pseudogene. This CDR3 contains 15 residues. As DNA, the CDR3 is TGTGCCAGCAGCAAGAGGACAGGGGAAATCACTGAAGCTTTCTTT. This gives the protein CASSKRTGEITEAFF.

This chain uses TRBV4-2 with TRBJ2-7; D is possibly TRBD1 (6 bases). The CDR3 covers 17 residues. V was shortened by 1 base and J by 1 base, with 17 bases between the two germline ends. Germline CDR1 and CDR2: LGHNA and YNFKEQ. CDR3 DNA: TGTGCCAGCAGCCAAGCTACCCCACAGGGAGCTTCCTACGAGCAGTACTTC. Translating it yields CASSQATPQGASYEQYF.

The chain links TRBV5-4 to TRBJ2-7; 13 nucleotides line up with TRBD2. V shed 1 base, J shed 4 bases, and the junction held 5 bases outside the gene matches. CDR1 and CDR2 from the germline V gene are SGHNT and YYREEE (reference sequence). The CDR3 is 16 residues long. The CDR3, as DNA: TGTGCCAGCAGCTTGAGGACTAGCGGGGGCGCGTACGAGCAGTACTTC. As protein: CASSLRTSGGAYEQYF.

This clone was detected only a few times. V is TRBV10-2 and J is TRBJ2-1, with TRBD2 as a possible D gene (6 bases). V was trimmed by 6 bases and J by 7 bases, leaving 7 bases between them. The CDR3 runs 11 residues. Germline V gives CDR1 WSHSY, CDR2 SAAADI. The CDR3 region has the DNA TGCGCCAGCAGGCGGGGAAATGAGCAGTTCTTC. Translating it yields CASRRGNEQFF.

The chain uses TRBV3-1 (or the pseudogene TRBV3-2) and TRBJ2-2, with D unclear. CDR3 length equals 13 residues. Germline assignment: CDR1 LGHDT and CDR2 YNNKEL (reference sequence). V lost 2 bases to trimming and J lost 3 bases, with 4 bases between them. The CDR3 reads CASSQPYTGELFF. CDR3 DNA sequence: TGTGCCAGCAGCCAACCGTACACCGGGGAGCTGTTTTTT.

A few counts support this clone. The rearrangement links TRBV7-2 to TRBJ2-5; D possibly corresponds to TRBD1 (6 bases). Trimming took 2 bases from V and 6 from J, leaving 13 bases between them. The CDR3 spans 14 residues. The germline gives CDR1 SGHTA, CDR2 FQGNSA. CDR3 sequence (DNA): TGTGCCAGCAGCTTATCTGGACAGTTCAAGACCCAGTACTTC. It is translated as CASSLSGQFKTQYF. Full variable domain (outside the CDR3, taken from reference TRBV7-2 and TRBJ2-5): GAGVSQSPSNKVTEKGKDVELRCDPISGHTALYWYRQSLGQGLEFLIYFQGNSAPDKSGLPSDRFSAERTGGSVSTLTIQRTQQEDSAVYLCASSLSGQFKTQYFGPGTRLLVL.

The table lists this clone with a few counts. The genes are TRBV27 and TRBJ1-6; possibly TRBD1 for D (5 bases). The CDR3 is made up of 17 amino acids. Trimming removed 6 bases at V and 0 bases at J, with 15 bases between. Germline assignment: CDR1 MNHEY and CDR2 SMNVEV (reference sequence). This CDR3 reads CASSRDLLSSYNSPLHF. The CDR3 region has the DNA TGTGCCAGCAGCCGGGACTTACTGAGCTCCTATAATTCACCCCTCCACTTT.

The gene calls are TRBV18 and TRBJ2-7, with TRBD2 identical over 7 bases. The CDR3 covers 16 residues. The V and J ends lost 2 bases and 1 base, in that order; junction bases with no gene match: 8. From germline, CDR1 is KGHSH and CDR2 LQKENI. CDR3 region: CASSPYGASGSYEQYF. The CDR3 nucleotides are TGTGCCAGCTCACCATACGGGGCTAGCGGATCCTACGAGCAGTACTTC.

In its sample, this clone was seen once. V and J are TRBV7-2 and TRBJ2-7; a possible D gene is TRBD2 (5 bases). Trimming removed 2 bases from V and 4 bases from J, with 9 bases in between. Germline CDR1 SGHTA, CDR2 FQGNSA. This CDR3 region has 13 residues. CDR3 sequence: CASSLSLAYEQYF. The DNA of the CDR3 is TGTGCCAGCAGCTTATCGCTAGCTTACGAGCAGTACTTC.

CDR3 sequence: CASSPVLDLAKNIQYF. CDR3 in DNA: TGTGCCAGCAGTCCCGTTTTAGATTTAGCCAAAAACATTCAGTACTTC. The J gene is TRBJ2-4, the V gene TRBV28; D unclear. The V end lost 5 bases, the J end lost 0 bases, and 14 bases lay between the germline ends. This CDR3 is built from 16 residues. Germline V gene data show CDR1 as MDHEN and CDR2 as SYDVKM.

V and J are TRBV5-4 and TRBJ1-6, with a tentative D call TRBD1 (5 bases). Trimming took off 5 bases at V and 7 bases at J, with 16 bases between the two ends. CDR3 size: 15 residues. CDR1 SGHNT and CDR2 YYREEE come from the germline V gene (reference sequence). The DNA of the CDR3 is TGTGCCAGCAGTGCCTTGGGGGGAGGGAATTCACCCCTCCACTTT. Its translation is CASSALGGGNSPLHF.

The rearrangement uses TRBV7-2 and TRBJ2-1; 8 bases are shared with TRBD1. V shed 5 bases, J shed 5 bases, and the junction held 11 bases outside the gene matches. Germline V lookup: CDR1 SGHTA, CDR2 FQGNSA. The CDR3 consists of 16 residues. As DNA, the CDR3 is TGTGCCAGCAGCCCAAGACAGGGGACCGTCCACAATGAGCAGTTCTTC. Translated: CASSPRQGTVHNEQFF.

The chain couples TRBV19 to TRBJ2-1, with 9 bases identical to TRBD1. This CDR3 region has 16 residues. V shed 5 bases and J 3 bases; nucleotides not matched to a gene: 8. The V gene's germline CDR1 is LNHDA and CDR2 SQIVND (reference sequence). In DNA, the CDR3 is TGTGCCAGTAGTCCCCATAGACAGGGGGGCTACAATGAGCAGTTCTTC. Translation: CASSPHRQGGYNEQFF.

The CDR3 sequence: CASSLSWGTELKETQYF. The CDR3 DNA follows: TGTGCCAGCAGTTTAAGTTGGGGGACAGAACTAAAAGAGACCCAGTACTTC. This chain connects TRBV28 to TRBJ2-5, with 7 bases matching TRBD1. V was pared by 2 bases and J by 3 bases, with 12 bases of the junction left unmatched. The CDR3 runs to 17 residues. Germline assignment: CDR1 MDHEN and CDR2 SYDVKM.

V and J are TRBV6-2 or TRBV6-3 and TRBJ2-7; TRBD2 is a possible D gene (6 bases). Looked up from germline, CDR1 is MNHEY and CDR2 is SVGEGT. V was trimmed by 4 bases and J by 2 bases, leaving 24 bases between them. The CDR3 has 18 amino acids. CDR3 nucleotide sequence: TGTGCCAGCAGTTTCCGGGACTTATCATCTAAGGGGACCTACGAGCAGTACTTC. As protein: CASSFRDLSSKGTYEQYF.